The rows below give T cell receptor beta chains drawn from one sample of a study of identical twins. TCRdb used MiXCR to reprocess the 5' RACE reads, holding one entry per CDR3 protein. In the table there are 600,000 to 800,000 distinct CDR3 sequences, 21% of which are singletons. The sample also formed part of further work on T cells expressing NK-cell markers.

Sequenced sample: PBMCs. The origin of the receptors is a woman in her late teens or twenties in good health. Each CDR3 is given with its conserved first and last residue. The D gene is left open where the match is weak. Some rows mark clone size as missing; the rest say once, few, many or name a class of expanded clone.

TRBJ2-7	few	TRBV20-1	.	TGCAGTGCTAGGGAACTCCCAGGAACCTCCGAGCAGTACTTC	CSARELPGTSEQYF
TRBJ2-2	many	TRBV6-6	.	TGTGCCAGCAGTCCCTATGACGGGGAGCTGTTTTTT	CASSPYDGELFF
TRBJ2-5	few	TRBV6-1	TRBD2	TGTGCCAGCAGCTCTTGGATGAGCGGGAGGGGGGGGGAGACCCAGTACTTC	CASSSWMSGRGGETQYF
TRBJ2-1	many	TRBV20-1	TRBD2	TGCAGTGCCGCTAACGTAGCGGGAGCGTCCTACAATGAGCAGTTCTTC	CSAANVAGASYNEQFF
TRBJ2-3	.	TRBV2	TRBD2	TGTGCCAGGACTAGCGGGGGAAGACACACAGATACGCAGTATTTT	CARTSGGRHTDTQYF
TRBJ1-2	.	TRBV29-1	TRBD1	TGCAGCGCACAAGACCGGGACAGGGTTGGCTACACCTTC	CSAQDRDRVGYTF
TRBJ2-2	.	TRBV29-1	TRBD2	TGCAGCGCGAAGAAGACTAGCGGGGGGGTTATGAACACCGGGGAGCTGTTTTTT	CSAKKTSGGVMNTGELFF
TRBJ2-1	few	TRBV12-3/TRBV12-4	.	TGTGCCAGCAACAAGGCCCATCTATTACCACCGTTCTTC	CASNKAHLLPPFF
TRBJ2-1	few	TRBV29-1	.	TGCAGCGTCCTGGGGGGGGCGGGGTACAATGAGCAGTTCTTC	CSVLGGAGYNEQFF
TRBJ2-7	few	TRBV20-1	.	TGCAGTGCGAGACAGGCTTCCTACGAGCAGTACTTC	CSARQASYEQYF
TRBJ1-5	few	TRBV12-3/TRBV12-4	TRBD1	TGTGCCAGCAGTCCGGGACAGGGGGCTGATGACAATCAGCCCCAGCATTTT	CASSPGQGADDNQPQHF
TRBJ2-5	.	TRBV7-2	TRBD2	TGTGCCAGCAGCCCCGGGACTAGCGGGAGTCGGAAGACCCAGTACTTC	CASSPGTSGSRKTQYF
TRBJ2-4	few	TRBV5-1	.	TGCGCCAGCGGCCCAGGACAGATAAACATTCAGTACTTC	CASGPGQINIQYF
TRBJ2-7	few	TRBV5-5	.	TGTGCCAGCACCCCGCCGGGCTTAACCTACGAGCAGTACTTC	CASTPPGLTYEQYF
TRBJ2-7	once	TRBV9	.	TGTGCCAGCAGCGTAGAGGAGATAGGGGACCACGAGCAGTACTTC	CASSVEEIGDHEQYF
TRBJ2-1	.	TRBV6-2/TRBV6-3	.	TGTGCCAGCACCTCGAGGGGACCCCACAATGAGCAGTTCTTC	CASTSRGPHNEQFF